The clone carrying this T cell receptor beta chain has just a few counts. The CDR3 contains 16 residues. Germline V lookup: CDR1 LNHNV, CDR2 YYDKDF (reference sequence). Trimming removed 0 bases at V and 2 bases at J, with 13 bases between. This sample stems from a study of CD8+CD57+ T cells in acquired aplastic anemia. Flow cytometry had shown expanded CD8+CD57+ cells in the patients chosen for sequencing. Blood sampling was performed on the patients, and none of them had received therapy by then. According to the study, genomic DNA was the template for TCR beta VDJ and CDR3 profiling. TCRdb called the reads again in MiXCR, with one record for every CDR3 protein. This table has around 170,000 distinct CDR3 sequences, more than 45% appearing once.

The V and J genes are TRBV15 and TRBJ2-5; no clear D gene. The receptor was derived from a human donor with aplastic anemia. The sample taken for sequencing was sorted CD4+, CD8+, or CD8+CD57+ T cells (not recorded which) from PBMCs. The CDR3 DNA reads TGTGCCACCAGCAGAGAAACCGGCACAGCACAAGAGACCCAGTACTTC. It yields the protein CATSRETGTAQETQYF.